This TCR beta chain was recorded in a study of shared clonotypes between healthy human individuals. Broader study findings: Only blood samples were collected, and tissue repertoires likely differ. Clonotype sharing among donors likely depends on sequencing depth.

Only a few counts were recorded for this clone. What it binds is not known. Germline V gene lookup returns CDR1 LNHDA and CDR2 SQIVND (reference sequence). The CDR3 totals 14 residues. V lost 3 bases and J lost 5, with 11 bases in between. Per the study methods: Filtering differed because ImmunoSEQ produced junction-only sequences that carried no quality scores. Profiled with immunoSEQ multiplex PCR; TCRdb holds only in-frame clones, not every one. V and J calls and clone size are copied from that table; D and trimming were computed from the DNA. Of some 650,000 clones listed, less than 98% are singletons.

The source material was naive CD4+ T cells sorted from blood. Subset defined: CD45RA+ positively selected. This chain connects TRBV19 to TRBJ1-5, with D possibly being TRBD1 (6 bases). This TCR derives from a woman in her 30s in good health. CDR3 in DNA: TGTGCCAGTAGTATGGAGGGGGGCCATCAGCCCCAGCATTTT. It specifies CASSMEGGHQPQHF.